Shown below are 20 T cell receptor beta chains from a single sample sequenced in a study of read filtering for tumor transcriptome and immune sequencing. From approximately 400 ng of RNA, a library with molecular barcoded alpha/delta and beta/gamma adaptors was made. TCRdb re-called the reads through MiXCR, storing one row per CDR3 protein. The repertoire includes 50,000 to 65,000 distinct CDR3 sequences, roughly 12% of them detected once, and 16% sits in the top ten. Sample: a population of CD138-negative cells sorted from bone marrow. The receptors were gathered from a donor aged 40 or older with multiple myeloma.

This clonotype was seen at least ten times. The J gene is TRBJ2-5, the V gene TRBV24-1, with TRBD1 as a possible D gene (5 bases). Trimming removed 1 base at V and 0 bases at J, with 11 bases between. The CDR3 length is 16 residues. Germline CDR1 is KGHDR and CDR2 is SFDVKD. The CDR3 here is CATSDFSPGYQETQYF. The CDR3 DNA is TGTGCCACCAGTGATTTCTCCCCAGGGTACCAAGAGACCCAGTACTTC.

This clonotype came up many times. The CDR3 region is CASSLGTTGNSPLHF. CDR3 DNA sequence: TGTGCCAGCAGTTTAGGTACGACGGGAAATTCACCCCTCCACTTT. V usage is TRBV12-3 or TRBV12-4 and J usage is TRBJ1-6; D is undetermined. CDR3 length: 15 residues. The V and J ends lost 1 base and 7 bases respectively, with 11 bases between them.

This clonotype was detected ten times or more. V and J are TRBV30 and TRBJ1-4; D is unclear. Deletions cut 0 bases from V and 7 bases from J, with 6 bases between. Germline V gene sequence: CDR1 GTSNPN, CDR2 SVGIG (reference sequence). The length of the CDR3 is 12 residues. The CDR3, as DNA: TGTGCCTGGAGTGTACTTCGTGAAAAACTGTTTTTT. Translation: CAWSVLREKLFF. Drawing the rest from reference TRBV30 and TRBJ1-4, the complete variable domain is SQTIHQWPATLVQPVGSPLSLECTVEGTSNPNLYWYRQAAGRGLQLLFYSVGIGQISSEVPQNLSASRPQDRQFILSSKKLLLSDSGFYLCAWSVLREKLFFGSGTQLSVL.

This clonotype was picked up many times. The V and J genes are TRBV29-1 and TRBJ1-1, with D unresolved. This CDR3 has 12 amino acids. The V gene's germline CDR1 is SQVTM and CDR2 ANQGSEA. Trimming left V 3 bases short and J 0 bases short, with 5 bases between. The CDR3 DNA follows: TGCAGCGTTGACCTAGTGAACACTGAAGCTTTCTTT. Amino acid sequence: CSVDLVNTEAFF.

The genes are TRBV9 and TRBJ2-7; TRBD2 matches 13 bases. The junction had 5 bases not matched to a gene; V was cut back by 3 bases and J by 2 bases. The CDR3 is made up of 16 amino acids. Germline CDR1 is SGDLS and CDR2 is YYNGEE. In DNA form, the CDR3 reads TGTGCCAGCAGCGGGACCGGGACTAGCGGGGCCTACGAGCAGTACTTC. This codes for CASSGTGTSGAYEQYF.

This clonotype was seen ten or more times. The rearrangement uses TRBV4-1 and TRBJ1-5, with TRBD1 matching over 8 bases. The V and J ends lost 3 bases and 6 bases, in that order; junction bases with no gene match: 7. The CDR3 spans 15 residues. Germline values: CDR1 MGHRA, CDR2 YSYEKL. This chain's CDR3 is CASSQEGQGGQPQHF. For the CDR3, the DNA is TGCGCCAGCAGCCAGGAAGGACAGGGCGGTCAGCCCCAGCATTTT.

This clonotype came up a few times. A read error may be the cause here, since a much bigger clone is one base away. V gene TRBV6-1 combines with J gene TRBJ1-2; tentatively, D is TRBD1 (6 bases). This CDR3 is 13 amino acids long. In germline, CDR1 is MNHNS, CDR2 SASEGT. The CDR3 nucleotides are TGTGCCGGCAGTGAACGGGGGCTCTATGGCTACACCTTC. It translates to CAGSERGLYGYTF.

The sample holds many counts of this clonotype. The chain links TRBV7-3 to TRBJ2-5, with D hard to call. The V end was cut by 0 bases, the J end by 0 bases, with 8 bases between. Germline CDR1 reads SGHTA; CDR2 reads FQGTGA. CDR3 length equals 15 residues. The CDR3 nucleotides are TGTGCCAGCAGCTTAACGGGGTTGTACCAAGAGACCCAGTACTTC. The encoded protein is CASSLTGLYQETQYF.

Ten or more counts support this clonotype. The chain employs TRBV20-1 and TRBJ1-5; TRBD1 is a possible D gene (5 bases). This CDR3 comprises 13 residues. V was clipped by 3 bases and J by 2 bases, with 8 bases between them. The V gene's germline CDR1 is DFQATT and CDR2 SNEGSKA (reference sequence). The CDR3 DNA sequence: TGCAGTGCTAGTAGGGGTGGCAATCAGCCCCAGCATTTT. Protein product: CSASRGGNQPQHF.

This clonotype was seen ten or more times. The chain has TRBV2 and TRBJ2-3; D is possibly TRBD2 (5 bases). CDR1 and CDR2 from the germline V gene are SNHLY and FYNNEI. The CDR3 has 14 amino acids. V lost 7 bases, J lost 4 bases, and 15 bases lay in between. The CDR3 DNA sequence: TGTGCCAGCACTAAACTAGATGGCGCAGATACGCAGTATTTT. Translation: CASTKLDGADTQYF.

CDR3 protein: CSALAETVSNQPQHF. The CDR3 coding sequence is TGCAGTGCTCTCGCCGAGACAGTTAGCAATCAGCCCCAGCATTTT. The chain is built from TRBV20-1 and TRBJ1-5, with D possibly matching TRBD1 (5 bases). Germline loops: CDR1 DFQATT, CDR2 SNEGSKA (reference sequence). This CDR3 spans 15 amino acids. V was shortened by 5 bases and J by 0 bases, with 14 bases between the two germline ends.

This clonotype was counted between two and nine times. V and J are TRBV11-2 and TRBJ2-2, with 12 bases identical to TRBD2. The CDR3 length is 16 residues. The germline V gene encodes CDR1 SGHAT and CDR2 FQNNGV. V shed 5 bases and J 4 bases; nucleotides not matched to a gene: 5. The CDR3 protein is CASSDGLAGTTGELFF. In DNA, the CDR3 is TGTGCCAGCAGCGACGGACTAGCGGGAACCACCGGGGAGCTGTTTTTT. Based on the CDR3 plus reference TRBV11-2 and TRBJ2-2, the full variable domain is EAGVAQSPRYKIIEKRQSVAFWCNPISGHATLYWYQQILGQGPKLLIQFQNNGVVDDSQLPKDRFSAERLKGVDSTLKIQPAKLEDSAVYLCASSDGLAGTTGELFFGEGSRLTVL.

This clonotype occurred many times. The chain has TRBV20-1 and TRBJ2-7; 7 bases fit TRBD2. CDR3 size: 13 residues. The V and J ends lost 4 bases and 0 bases, in that order; junction bases with no gene match: 3. Looked up from germline, CDR1 is DFQATT and CDR2 is SNEGSKA (reference sequence). The CDR3 region has the DNA TGCAGTGCTAAAGGGGACTACTCCTACGAGCAGTACTTC. This codes for CSAKGDYSYEQYF.

This clonotype was counted ten times or more. The V gene is TRBV5-1, the J gene TRBJ2-1; 9 bases fit TRBD1. The CDR3 covers 15 residues. With 4 bases clipped from V and 6 bases from J, the junction kept 8 bases outside the gene matches. Per germline, CDR1 SGHRS and CDR2 YFSETQ. The DNA of the CDR3 is TGCGCCAGCAGCGTAGGACAGGGGACCCTCAATGAGCAGTTCTTC. Its translation is CASSVGQGTLNEQFF.

Ten or more counts support this clonotype. The V and J genes are TRBV7-2 and TRBJ2-2; D is tentatively TRBD1 or TRBD2 (6 bases each). Germline-derived CDR1 and CDR2 are SGHTA and FQGNSA. Trimming left V 4 bases short and J 3 bases short, with 12 bases between. The CDR3 spans 15 residues. CDR3 sequence (DNA): TGTGCCAGCAGCTATCGGGGGCCGGACACCGGGGAGCTGTTTTTT. Translating gives CASSYRGPDTGELFF.

The rearrangement uses TRBV11-2 and TRBJ1-6; no clear D gene. Trimming stripped 6 bases from V and 2 bases from J, with 8 bases between. Germline CDR1 and CDR2: SGHAT and FQNNGV. The CDR3 sequence is 14 residues long. The CDR3 DNA is TGTGCCAGCAGGGACTCCACCTATAATTCACCCCTCCACTTT. Translated, it gives CASRDSTYNSPLHF.

This clonotype was recorded at least ten times. The chain links TRBV5-1 to TRBJ2-3, with TRBD1 matching over 8 bases. The CDR3 covers 14 residues. Germline V CDR1 and CDR2: SGHRS, YFSETQ. Losses at the gene ends were 5 bases for V and 6 bases for J; bases not matched to a gene: 8. The CDR3 reads CASSAGGQGDTQYF. For the CDR3, the DNA is TGCGCCAGCAGTGCAGGGGGCCAGGGGGATACGCAGTATTTT.

This chain links TRBV14 with TRBJ1-1; a weak D match, TRBD1 (6 bases). This CDR3 contains 16 residues. Trimming cost V 5 bases and J 0 bases, with 16 bases left between them. Germline lookup yields CDR1 SGHDN and CDR2 FVKESK. CDR3 in DNA: TGTGCCAGCAGCTCCGGACAGCGATTAATGAACACTGAAGCTTTCTTT. Translating it yields CASSSGQRLMNTEAFF.

There are many counts of this clonotype. The rearrangement uses TRBV27 and TRBJ2-7; D not certain. This CDR3 contains 11 residues. Germline V gene sequence: CDR1 MNHEY, CDR2 SMNVEV (reference sequence). V was cut by 5 bases and J by 2 bases, with 4 bases left in between. The CDR3 is CASSGTYEQYF. The CDR3, as DNA: TGTGCCAGCAGTGGTACCTACGAGCAGTACTTC.

Notes on this clonotype: A much larger clone is a single base away; this may be a read error. The chain links TRBV29-1 to TRBJ2-3; D unclear. The V gene's germline CDR1 is SQVTM and CDR2 ANQGSEA. The CDR3 length is 18 residues. V lost 3 bases to trimming and J lost 1 base, with 23 bases between them. The CDR3 protein is CSVDQSLYSTIGTDTQYF. CDR3 nucleotides: TGCAGCGTTGACCAGAGTTTGTATTCGACAATCGGCACAGATACGCAGTATTTT.